One and the same sample provided the 11 T cell receptor beta chains below, sequenced in a study of cytomegalovirus exposure and HLA in healthy donors (dated by TCRdb to about 2017). Library preparation was by the immunoSEQ multiplex PCR assay. For the multiplex PCR, a mixture combining 60 forward primers for TCR Vbeta segments and 13 reverse primers for TCR Jbeta segments was used. TCRdb holds this immuneACCESS table with in-frame rearrangements only. Some clones are missing; in checked studies, unresolved V genes explain under half, and the rest has no known cause. The sample includes 100,000 to 150,000 clones, with 78% observed a single time. 11% of the sample belongs to the ten largest clones. Sequencing was done on a sample of PBMCs. These receptors all come from a man younger than 40 in good health and CMV-seropositive.

The chain uses TRBV18 and TRBJ2-4; D may be TRBD2 (7 bases). This CDR3 spans 18 amino acids. The V gene's germline CDR1 is KGHSH and CDR2 LQKENI. Trimming removed 1 base at V and 0 bases at J, with 16 bases between. The CDR3 spells CASSPLGGAALAKNIQYF. CDR3 nucleotides: TGTGCCAGCTCACCACTAGGGGGGGCGGCCCTAGCCAAAAACATTCAGTACTTC.

The rearrangement links TRBV6-5 to TRBJ2-3; a possible D gene is TRBD1 (6 bases). V lost 6 bases to trimming and J lost 6 bases, with 13 bases between them. Germline lookup yields CDR1 MNHEY and CDR2 SVGAGI. The CDR3 covers 13 residues. The CDR3: CASRGTIGDTQYF. The DNA of the CDR3 is TGTGCCAGCAGAGGGACAATTGGGGATACGCAGTATTTT.

The chain has TRBV11-2 and TRBJ2-3, with D possibly being TRBD2 (6 bases). Germline V CDR1 and CDR2: SGHAT, FQNNGV. CDR3 length: 12 residues. V was trimmed by 5 bases and J by 9 bases, leaving 12 bases between them. CDR3 DNA sequence: TGTGCCAGCAGCCCGACTAGTTTCACGCAGTATTTT. Translating it yields CASSPTSFTQYF.

The V and J genes are TRBV5-6 and TRBJ2-7; 10 bases line up with TRBD1. V lost 2 bases and J lost 4; bases outside the gene matches: 3. The CDR3 consists of 14 residues. The V gene's germline CDR1 is SGHDT and CDR2 YYEEEE. CDR3 amino acids: CASSFRDRGYEQYF. CDR3 sequence (DNA): TGTGCCAGCAGCTTCCGGGACAGGGGATACGAGCAGTACTTC.

This clone was observed a handful of times. The chain carries TRBV4-3 and TRBJ2-3; tentative D call: TRBD1 (6 bases). The V gene's germline CDR1 is LGHNA and CDR2 YSLEER. The V and J ends lost 2 bases and 4 bases respectively, with 10 bases between them. The CDR3 runs to 14 residues. The CDR3: CASSQIQGPDTQYF. CDR3 in DNA: TGCGCCAGCAGCCAAATACAGGGCCCAGATACGCAGTATTTT.

The CDR3, as DNA: TGTGCCAGCAGCTTTTCGGGAGGGGATGAGCAGTTCTTC. This translates into CASSFSGGDEQFF. The chain carries TRBV7-9 and TRBJ2-1, with TRBD2 matching over 8 bases. Germline CDR1 reads SEHNR; CDR2 reads FQNEAQ (reference sequence). The V gene end was trimmed by 3 bases and the J gene end by 8 bases; junction bases not matched to a gene: 3. The CDR3 runs 13 residues.

A few counts support this clone. V is TRBV30 and J is TRBJ1-1; D may be TRBD1 (6 bases). This CDR3 is built from 13 residues. Germline V gene sequence: CDR1 GTSNPN, CDR2 SVGIG (reference sequence). V lost 3 bases, J lost 1 base, and 9 bases lay in between. CDR3 protein: CAWSFRGNTEAFF. In nucleotides, the CDR3 is TGTGCCTGGAGCTTCAGGGGGAACACTGAAGCTTTCTTT.

The chain has TRBV5-4 and TRBJ2-3, with 9 bases aligning to TRBD2. Germline V gene sequence: CDR1 SGHNT, CDR2 YYREEE (reference sequence). Losses at the gene ends were 8 bases for V and 2 bases for J; bases not matched to a gene: 9. CDR3 size: 15 residues. The CDR3 coding sequence is TGTGCCAGTTTTAGCGGGAGTAGATTCACAGATACGCAGTATTTT. Translation: CASFSGSRFTDTQYF.

Turning to this clone: The sample has other DNA sequences that encode this CDR3 too. V is TRBV27 and J is TRBJ2-7; 8 bases line up with TRBD1. The J segment lost 4 bases and the V segment lost 3 bases, leaving 5 bases of the junction unmatched. The length of the CDR3 is 14 residues. Per germline, CDR1 MNHEY and CDR2 SMNVEV (reference sequence). CDR3 sequence (DNA): TGTGCCAGCAGTTTCTGGCAGGGGGCTTACGAGCAGTACTTC. This codes for CASSFWQGAYEQYF.

In its sample, this clone was seen once. The chain uses TRBV30 and TRBJ2-7, with 10 nucleotides matching TRBD1. The germline V gene encodes CDR1 GTSNPN and CDR2 SVGIG (reference sequence). V shed 3 bases, J shed 5 bases, and the junction held 7 bases outside the gene matches. The CDR3 runs 14 residues. CDR3 bases: TGTGCCTGGAGCCCCGGGACAGGGGTCAACGAGCAGTACTTC. Its translation is CAWSPGTGVNEQYF.

The V call is TRBV10-3, the J call TRBJ2-3, with 9 bases fitting TRBD2. The CDR3 has 14 residues. Trimming removed 10 bases from V and 0 bases from J; junction bases left unmatched: 5. The germline CDR1 and CDR2 sequences are ENHRY and SYGVKD. In DNA, the CDR3 is TGTGCCAACGAGCGGGAGGTAAGCACAGATACGCAGTATTTT. Translated, it gives CANEREVSTDTQYF.